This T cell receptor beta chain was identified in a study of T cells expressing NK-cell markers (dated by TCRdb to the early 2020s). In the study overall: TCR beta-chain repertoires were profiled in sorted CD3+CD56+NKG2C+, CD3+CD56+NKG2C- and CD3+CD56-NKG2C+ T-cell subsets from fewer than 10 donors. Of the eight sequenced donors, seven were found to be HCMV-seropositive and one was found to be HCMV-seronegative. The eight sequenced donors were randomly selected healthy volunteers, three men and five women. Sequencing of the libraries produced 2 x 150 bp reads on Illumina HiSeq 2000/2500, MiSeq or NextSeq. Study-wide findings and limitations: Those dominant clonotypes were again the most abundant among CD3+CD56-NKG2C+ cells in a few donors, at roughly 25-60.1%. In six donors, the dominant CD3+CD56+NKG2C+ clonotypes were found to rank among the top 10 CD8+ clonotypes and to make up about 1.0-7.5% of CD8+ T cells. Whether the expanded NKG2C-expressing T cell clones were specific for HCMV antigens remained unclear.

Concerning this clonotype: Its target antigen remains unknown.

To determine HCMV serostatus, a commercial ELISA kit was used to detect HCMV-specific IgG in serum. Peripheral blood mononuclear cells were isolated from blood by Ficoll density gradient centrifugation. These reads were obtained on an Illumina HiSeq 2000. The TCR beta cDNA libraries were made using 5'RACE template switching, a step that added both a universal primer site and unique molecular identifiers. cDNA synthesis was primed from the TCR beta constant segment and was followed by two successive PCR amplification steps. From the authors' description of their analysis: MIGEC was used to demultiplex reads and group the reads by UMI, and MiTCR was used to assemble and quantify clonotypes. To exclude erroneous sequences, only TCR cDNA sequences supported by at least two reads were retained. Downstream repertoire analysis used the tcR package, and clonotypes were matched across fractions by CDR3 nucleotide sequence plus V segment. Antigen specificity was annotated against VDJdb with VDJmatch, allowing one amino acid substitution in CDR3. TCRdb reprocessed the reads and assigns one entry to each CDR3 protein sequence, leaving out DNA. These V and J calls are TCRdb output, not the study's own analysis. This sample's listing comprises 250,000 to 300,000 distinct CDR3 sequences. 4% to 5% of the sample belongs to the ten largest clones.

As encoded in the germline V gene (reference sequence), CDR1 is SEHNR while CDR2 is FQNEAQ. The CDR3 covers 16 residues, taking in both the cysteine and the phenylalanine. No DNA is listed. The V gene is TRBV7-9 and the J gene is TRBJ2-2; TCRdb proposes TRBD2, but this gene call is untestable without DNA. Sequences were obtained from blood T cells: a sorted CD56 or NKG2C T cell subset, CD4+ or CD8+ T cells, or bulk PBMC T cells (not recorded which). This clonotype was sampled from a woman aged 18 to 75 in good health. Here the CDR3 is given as CASTHSGETNTGELFF.